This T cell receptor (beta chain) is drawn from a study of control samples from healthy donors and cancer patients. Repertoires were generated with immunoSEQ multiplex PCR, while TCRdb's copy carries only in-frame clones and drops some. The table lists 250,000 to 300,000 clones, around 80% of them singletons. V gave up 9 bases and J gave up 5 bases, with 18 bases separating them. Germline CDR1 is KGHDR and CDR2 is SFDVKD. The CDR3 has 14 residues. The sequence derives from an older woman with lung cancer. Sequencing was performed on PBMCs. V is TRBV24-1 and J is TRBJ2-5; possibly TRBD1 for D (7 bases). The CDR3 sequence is CATGGTAFGETQYF. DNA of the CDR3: TGTGCCACCGGGGGGACAGCCTTCGGGGAGACCCAGTACTTC.